This entry describes one T cell receptor (beta chain). This clone's antigen is unknown. The input lacks base qualities; no much larger clone sits a single base away. TCR CDR3 regions were amplified from genomic DNA by multiplex PCR using the deep immunoSEQ assay. Extracted genomic DNA from each cell subset was distributed evenly across all wells of several immunoSEQ 96-well plates, and each plate was treated as a replicate. For unsorted PBMC, each replicate PCR was loaded with approximately 300 ng genomic DNA, equivalent to roughly 33,000 T cell genomes. Ten immunoSEQ deep assay plates were used to sequence unsorted PBMC genomic DNA. Purified libraries were quantified with a Qubit 3.0 fluorometer, sized on a Bioanalyzer 2100, and re-quantified with the KAPA Library Quantification kit. Every immunoSEQ 96-well plate was sequenced on a separate single-read 150-cycle Illumina NextSeq 550 flow cell. From the authors' description of their analysis: Because only junctional sequences without quality scores were contained in the immunoSEQ output, filtering matching that applied to full-length reads could not be performed. Sequences were annotated with PyIR, a Python wrapper for IgBLAST v1.9, using IMGT germline references to assign V/J genes and CDR3. Reads were filtered out if the reads had weak V/J assignments (E-value above 1e-6), no CDR3, stop codons, out-of-frame junctions, or ambiguous translated residues. V3J clonotypes were defined as sequences sharing the same inferred V gene, J gene, and CDR3 amino acid sequence. Percentage overlap between repertoires was calculated by dividing the number of shared unique clonotypes by the size of the smaller repertoire. Three approaches were used to assess repertoire richness: RTK rarefaction, the Chao1 estimator, and Recon v2.1 estimates of unobserved clonotypes. The table comes from immuneACCESS by way of TCRdb, which keeps in-frame sequences with V and J called. Part of the clones is missing from these tables; in studies checked, under half for an unresolved V gene and the rest for unknown reasons. The DNA was the basis for D and trimming; V, J and clone size are from that table. For this sample the table gives fewer than 500,000 clones, of which 60% to 80% were detected only once. The ten top clones hold approximately 13% of the sample.

The record originates from a study of shared clonotypes between healthy human individuals (dated by TCRdb to about 2020). In terms of the full investigation: The cohort included three men and a couple of women between 18 and 49 years of age. Per donor, leukapheresis produced somewhere between about 0.9 and 9 billion PBMCs. The study deeply sequenced blood TCR repertoires of about five healthy adults to estimate repertoire size and the extent of clonotype sharing between individuals. To increase sequencing depth and limit assay-specific biases, different laboratories used diverse techniques to prepare libraries and sequence TCR repertoires.

Overall results and qualifications from the work: Based on pairwise subsampling, the degree of clonotype sharing among donors was expected to be affected by sequencing depth. Only blood was sampled, and tissue TCR repertoires likely differ from those in blood. Because the study included only a small number of donors, the genetic and exposure-history diversity represented was limited.

According to the germline V gene, CDR1 reads SGHTA and CDR2 reads FQGNSA. Relative to germline, V is 4 bases shorter and J is 5 bases shorter, with 8 bases between their ends. From cysteine to phenylalanine, the CDR3 is 13 amino acids long. The entry retains the CDR3 DNA only, 39 bases that are in frame from base 1. The donors were healthy, HIV-negative adults with no recently reported acute infections or vaccinations. All donors were Caucasian adults living in Nashville, Tennessee, USA. For unsorted samples, 75 million to 90 million PBMCs were counted, and genomic DNA was extracted using the QIAamp DNA Blood Mini kit. Blood was obtained by leukapheresis, after which PBMCs were separated by Ficoll-Histopaque density gradient centrifugation and cryopreserved in liquid nitrogen vapor phase.

This TCR derives from a woman aged 40 to 50 in good health. Some clones in this sample may be carry-over from other donors' samples. This receptor chain uses TRBV7-2 and TRBJ1-4, with the D gene not clear enough to name. The sample comprised PBMCs. The CDR3 here reads CASSSRPNEKLFF. The DNA reads as follows: TGTGCCAGCAGCTCTCGGCCAAATGAAAAACTGTTTTTT. This CDR3, with the reference TRBV7-2 and TRBJ1-4 proteins standing in past its ends, gives the full variable domain GAGVSQSPSNKVTEKGKDVELRCDPISGHTALYWYRQSLGQGLEFLIYFQGNSAPDKSGLPSDRFSAERTGGSVSTLTIQRTQQEDSAVYLCASSSRPNEKLFFGSGTQLSVL.